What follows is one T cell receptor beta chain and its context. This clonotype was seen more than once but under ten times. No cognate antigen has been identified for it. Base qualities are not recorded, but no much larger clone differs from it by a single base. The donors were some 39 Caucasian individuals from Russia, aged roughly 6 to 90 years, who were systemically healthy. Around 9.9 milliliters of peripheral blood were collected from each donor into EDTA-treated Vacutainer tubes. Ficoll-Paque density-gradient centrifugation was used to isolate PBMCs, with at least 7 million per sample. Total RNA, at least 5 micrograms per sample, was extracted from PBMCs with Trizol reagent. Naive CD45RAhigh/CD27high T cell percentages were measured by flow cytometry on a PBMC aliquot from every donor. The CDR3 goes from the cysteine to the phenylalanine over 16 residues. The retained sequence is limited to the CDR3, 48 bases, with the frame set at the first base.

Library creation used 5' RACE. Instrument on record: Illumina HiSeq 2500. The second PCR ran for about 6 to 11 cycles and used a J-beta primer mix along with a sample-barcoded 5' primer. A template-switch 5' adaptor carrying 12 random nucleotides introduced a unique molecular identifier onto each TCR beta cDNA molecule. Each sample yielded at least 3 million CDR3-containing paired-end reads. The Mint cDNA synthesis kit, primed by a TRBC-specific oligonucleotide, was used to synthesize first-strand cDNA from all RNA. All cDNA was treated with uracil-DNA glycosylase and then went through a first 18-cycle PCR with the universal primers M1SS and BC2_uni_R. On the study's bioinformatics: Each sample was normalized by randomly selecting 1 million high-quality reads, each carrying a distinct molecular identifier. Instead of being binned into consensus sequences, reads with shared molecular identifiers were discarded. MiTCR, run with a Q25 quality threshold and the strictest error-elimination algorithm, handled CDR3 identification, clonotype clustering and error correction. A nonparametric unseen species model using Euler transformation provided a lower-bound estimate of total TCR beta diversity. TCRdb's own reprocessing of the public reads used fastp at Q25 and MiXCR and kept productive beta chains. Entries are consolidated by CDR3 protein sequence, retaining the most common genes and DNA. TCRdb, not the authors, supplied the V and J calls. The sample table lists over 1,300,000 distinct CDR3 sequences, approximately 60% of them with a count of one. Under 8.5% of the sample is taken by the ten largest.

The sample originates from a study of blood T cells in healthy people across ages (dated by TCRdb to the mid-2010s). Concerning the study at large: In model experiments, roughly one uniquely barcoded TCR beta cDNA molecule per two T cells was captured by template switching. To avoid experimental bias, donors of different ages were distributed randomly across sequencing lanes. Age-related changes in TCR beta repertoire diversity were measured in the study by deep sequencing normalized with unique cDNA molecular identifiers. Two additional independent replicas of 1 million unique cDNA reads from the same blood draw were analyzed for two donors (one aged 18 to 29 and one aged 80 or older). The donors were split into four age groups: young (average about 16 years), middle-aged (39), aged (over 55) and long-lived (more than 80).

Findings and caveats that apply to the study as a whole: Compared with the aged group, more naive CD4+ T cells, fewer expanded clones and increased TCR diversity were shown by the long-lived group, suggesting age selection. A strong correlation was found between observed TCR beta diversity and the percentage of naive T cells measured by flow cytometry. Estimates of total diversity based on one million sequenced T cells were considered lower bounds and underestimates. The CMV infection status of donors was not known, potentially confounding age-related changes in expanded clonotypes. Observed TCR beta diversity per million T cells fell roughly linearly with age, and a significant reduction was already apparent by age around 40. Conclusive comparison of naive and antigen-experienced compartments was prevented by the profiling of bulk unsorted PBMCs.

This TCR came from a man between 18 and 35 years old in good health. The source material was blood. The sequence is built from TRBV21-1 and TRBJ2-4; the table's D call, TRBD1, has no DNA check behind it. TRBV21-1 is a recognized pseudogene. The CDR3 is CASTPDSQDVKNIQYF. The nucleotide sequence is TGTGCCAGCACCCCGGACAGCCAGGATGTCAAAAACATTCAGTACTTC.